The 28 T cell receptor beta chains in this list originate from one sample, sequenced in a study of blood T cell repertoires in COVID-19. TCRdb's table, derived via immunoSEQ multiplex PCR, lists solely in-frame clones and lacks some. Among roughly 230,000 clones listed, nearly 90% were seen once. Sequencing was carried out using peripheral blood. The receptors derive from an older woman with COVID-19, enrolled during active disease.

Turning to this clone: Additional DNA sequences in this sample encode the identical CDR3. V gene TRBV18 combines with J gene TRBJ1-1, with D unresolved. With 4 bases removed from V and 1 base from J, the gap between germline ends came to 7 bases. This CDR3 region has 13 residues. CDR1 is KGHSH and CDR2 is LQKENI in the germline V gene. CDR3 DNA sequence: TGTGCCAGCTCACGCGGGCCGAACACTGAAGCTTTCTTT. Encoded protein: CASSRGPNTEAFF.

This clone came up a few times. The V gene is TRBV5-1, the J gene TRBJ1-3; TRBD1 matches at 7 bases. CDR1 is SGHRS, CDR2 YFSETQ, per germline. V trimming: 5 bases; J trimming: 8 bases; junction bases outside the gene matches: 7. The CDR3 totals 13 residues. The CDR3 region is CASRRGTEDTIYF. The CDR3 DNA sequence: TGCGCCAGCAGGAGGGGGACAGAGGACACCATATATTTT.

The chain's CDR3 is CASSRDSQGNTIYF. In DNA form, the CDR3 reads TGTGCCAGCAGCCGGGACAGTCAAGGAAACACCATATATTTT. This chain joins TRBV7-9 and TRBJ1-3, with 7 bases aligning to TRBD1. The CDR3 runs to 14 residues. After removal of 5 bases from V and 4 bases from J, the junction contained 5 bases not matched to a gene. Germline-derived CDR1 and CDR2 are SEHNR and FQNEAQ (reference sequence).

The chain couples TRBV18 to TRBJ1-5; a possible D gene is TRBD1 (6 bases). The CDR3 spans 14 residues. CDR1 and CDR2 from the germline V gene are KGHSH and LQKENI. The germline V and J ends were trimmed by 3 bases and 10 bases, with 16 bases remaining between them. The CDR3 nucleotides read TGTGCCAGCTCACCCCCGGCAGGGGTAGGACCCCAGCATTTT. This translates into CASSPPAGVGPQHF.

The chain couples TRBV6-2 or TRBV6-3 to TRBJ1-2, with D tentatively TRBD1 (6 bases). This CDR3 comprises 15 residues. Germline CDR1 is MNHEY and CDR2 is SVGEGT. The V gene lost 2 bases and the J gene lost 4 bases, with 14 bases spanning the gap. The CDR3 bases are TGTGCCAGCAGTTACCGGGGGGCGCGTGTCTATGGCTACACCTTC. Translated, it gives CASSYRGARVYGYTF.

A note on this clone: Other DNA variants within this sample encode the same CDR3. The J gene is TRBJ1-4, the V gene TRBV20-1; 7 nucleotides align to TRBD1. The CDR3 length is 13 residues. Germline-derived CDR1 and CDR2 are DFQATT and SNEGSKA (reference sequence). With 3 bases clipped from V and 8 bases from J, the junction kept 6 bases outside the gene matches. As DNA, the CDR3 is TGCAGTGCTAGTCGGACAGGATCGGAAAAACTGTTTTTT. Protein product: CSASRTGSEKLFF.

V gene TRBV5-1 combines with J gene TRBJ1-1; TRBD1 agrees at 7 bases. Germline V gene data show CDR1 as SGHRS and CDR2 as YFSETQ. The CDR3 spans 14 residues. V was pared by 5 bases and J by 0 bases, with 4 bases of the junction left unmatched. CDR3 DNA: TGCGCCAGCAGGACGGACAGGATGAACACTGAAGCTTTCTTT. Encoded protein: CASRTDRMNTEAFF.

V and J are TRBV6-1 and TRBJ2-7; 8 bases line up with TRBD2. The CDR3 runs to 18 residues. V shed 1 base, J shed 2 bases, and the junction held 13 bases outside the gene matches. Germline V CDR1 and CDR2: MNHNS, SASEGT. This CDR3 reads CASSEGPPRAGAPYEQYF. CDR3 DNA sequence: TGTGCCAGCAGTGAAGGGCCTCCACGAGCGGGGGCCCCCTACGAGCAGTACTTC.

This chain uses TRBV10-3 with TRBJ2-5; D is possibly TRBD1 (6 bases). Between the trimmed V and J ends, which lost 2 bases and 1 base, there was a span of 11 bases. Germline V gene sequence: CDR1 ENHRY, CDR2 SYGVKD. The CDR3 has 15 residues. The CDR3 is CAISETGRRQETQYF. The CDR3 nucleotides read TGTGCCATCAGTGAGACAGGGCGGCGCCAAGAGACCCAGTACTTC.

The V and J genes are TRBV5-6 and TRBJ2-2; TRBD1 agrees at 7 bases. The CDR3 sequence is 13 residues long. J lost 6 bases, V lost 4 bases, and 3 bases had no gene match. The germline V gene encodes CDR1 SGHDT and CDR2 YYEEEE. CDR3 nucleotides: TGTGCCAGCAGCCTCGACAGGGCCGGGGAGCTGTTTTTT. Amino acids: CASSLDRAGELFF. Together with reference TRBV5-6 and TRBJ2-2, the CDR3 gives the full variable domain: DAGVTQSPTHLIKTRGQQVTLRCSPKSGHDTVSWYQQALGQGPQFIFQYYEEEERQRGNFPDRFSGHQFPNYSSELNVNALLLGDSALYLCASSLDRAGELFFGEGSRLTVL.

The chain carries TRBV5-1 and TRBJ2-1, with TRBD1 matching 7 bases. The V segment lost 1 base and the J segment 9 bases; nucleotides outside the gene matches: 13. This CDR3 is built from 16 residues. CDR1 and CDR2 from the germline V gene are SGHRS and YFSETQ. CDR3 region: CASSLRAGGRFGEQFF. The CDR3 bases are TGCGCCAGCAGCTTGCGTGCAGGGGGTCGCTTTGGTGAGCAGTTCTTC.

The chain combines TRBV4-3 with TRBJ2-1, with D unresolved. The CDR3 spans 16 residues. The germline CDR1 and CDR2 sequences are LGHNA and YSLEER. Trimming took off 1 base at V and 1 base at J, with 11 bases between the two ends. CDR3 sequence (DNA): TGCGCCAGCAGCCAAGGTAAACAGTCGTCCTACAATGAGCAGTTCTTC. Amino acids: CASSQGKQSSYNEQFF.

The rearrangement joins TRBV19 to TRBJ1-2; no clear D. The V gene's germline CDR1 is LNHDA and CDR2 SQIVND (reference sequence). V lost 6 bases, J lost 2 bases, and 7 bases lay in between. This CDR3 is 12 amino acids long. This CDR3 is CASSTPNYGYTF. CDR3 coding DNA: TGTGCCAGTAGCACACCGAACTATGGCTACACCTTC.

About this clone: A junction boundary mismatches the germline segment, possibly from a read error. The V and J genes are TRBV6-1 and TRBJ2-1; possible D gene TRBD1, 6 bases. The CDR3 spans 11 residues. Germline loops: CDR1 MNHNS, CDR2 SASEGT. This chain's CDR3 is CASSEPDSPIF. CDR3 sequence (DNA): TGTGCCAGCAGTGAGCCGGACAGTCCTATCTTC.

J is TRBJ1-3 and V is TRBV4-3; 8 bases are shared with TRBD1. From germline, CDR1 is LGHNA and CDR2 YSLEER. The CDR3 consists of 16 residues. V was pared by 2 bases and J by 0 bases, with 3 bases of the junction left unmatched. CDR3 sequence: CASSQRTGNSGNTIYF. In nucleotides, the CDR3 is TGCGCCAGCAGCCAAAGGACAGGGAACTCTGGAAACACCATATATTTT.

The V and J genes are TRBV19 and TRBJ1-1; unclear D gene. Germline CDR1 reads LNHDA; CDR2 reads SQIVND (reference sequence). CDR3 length: 14 amino acids. V lost 3 bases, J lost 1 base, and 9 bases lay in between. CDR3 nucleotides: TGTGCCAGTAGTATGAACACCGAGAACACTGAAGCTTTCTTT. Translating it yields CASSMNTENTEAFF.

The rearrangement joins TRBV7-2 to TRBJ2-3; D remains ambiguous. The CDR3 extends over 15 amino acids. V gave up 2 bases and J gave up 2 bases, with 11 bases separating them. Germline loops: CDR1 SGHTA, CDR2 FQGNSA. CDR3 coding DNA: TGTGCCAGCAGCTTACTACAGTTTCCCACAGATACGCAGTATTTT. Residues: CASSLLQFPTDTQYF.

The rearrangement joins TRBV6-2 or TRBV6-3 to TRBJ1-5; 8 bases line up with TRBD1. Germline V gene data show CDR1 as MNHEY and CDR2 as SVGEGT. Germline trimming cut 7 bases from V and 6 bases from J; bases unmatched to any gene: 17. This CDR3 has 17 amino acids. CDR3 residues: CASTPLGTGDYVQPQHF. DNA for the CDR3: TGTGCCAGCACCCCACTCGGGACAGGAGATTATGTTCAGCCCCAGCATTTT.

V and J are TRBV5-4 and TRBJ2-1, with 8 bases that match TRBD2. This CDR3 contains 18 residues. Germline trimming cut 0 bases from V and 7 bases from J; bases unmatched to any gene: 15. Germline V lookup: CDR1 SGHNT, CDR2 YYREEE (reference sequence). This CDR3 is CASSLEERGRSVGNEQFF. In DNA form, the CDR3 reads TGTGCCAGCAGCTTGGAAGAGCGGGGGCGCTCAGTAGGAAATGAGCAGTTCTTC.

The chain employs TRBV19 and TRBJ1-5; TRBD1 matches 7 bases. Germline trimming cut 7 bases from V and 7 bases from J; bases unmatched to any gene: 10. This CDR3 spans 14 amino acids. Germline V CDR1 and CDR2: LNHDA, SQIVND (reference sequence). The CDR3 sequence: CASTPQGFQQPQHF. CDR3 coding DNA: TGTGCCAGTACCCCACAGGGGTTTCAACAGCCCCAGCATTTT. The full variable domain, with the rest looked up from reference TRBV19 and TRBJ1-5, is DGGITQSPKYLFRKEGQNVTLSCEQNLNHDAMYWYRQDPGQGLRLIYYSQIVNDFQKGDIAEGYSVSREKKESFPLTVTSAQKNPTAFYLCASTPQGFQQPQHFGDGTRLSIL.

This clone was recorded a few times. The chain links TRBV29-1 to TRBJ1-2, with D perhaps TRBD1 (6 bases). There are 14 residues in the CDR3. Per the germline V gene, CDR1 is SQVTM and CDR2 is ANQGSEA. V was pared by 6 bases and J by 1 base, with 15 bases between. CDR3 loop: CSVGGAAINYGYTF. CDR3 DNA: TGCAGCGTCGGGGGGGCGGCTATTAACTATGGCTACACCTTC.

This clone was detected only once. J is TRBJ1-2 and V is TRBV5-6; 8 positions match TRBD1. CDR3 length equals 12 residues. CDR1 SGHDT and CDR2 YYEEEE come from the germline V gene. Germline trimming cut 0 bases from V and 8 bases from J; bases unmatched to any gene: 0. CDR3 amino acids: CASSLGTGGYTF. The CDR3 DNA follows: TGTGCCAGCAGCTTGGGGACAGGGGGCTACACCTTC.

This chain uses TRBV5-4 with TRBJ2-5; 8 nucleotides match TRBD1. J gave up 5 bases and V 0 bases, and 12 bases lay outside the gene matches. Germline lookup yields CDR1 SGHNT and CDR2 YYREEE (reference sequence). The CDR3 extends over 17 amino acids. CDR3 residues: CASSLASSRGRRETQYF. DNA of the CDR3: TGTGCCAGCAGCTTGGCCTCATCCAGGGGGCGCAGGGAGACCCAGTACTTC. Combining the CDR3 with reference TRBV5-4 and TRBJ2-5 gives the whole variable domain ETGVTQSPTHLIKTRGQQVTLRCSSQSGHNTVSWYQQALGQGPQFIFQYYREEENGRGNFPPRFSGLQFPNYSSELNVNALELDDSALYLCASSLASSRGRRETQYFGPGTRLLVL.

V usage is TRBV5-3 and J usage is TRBJ2-5, with no clear D. TRBV5-3 is classed as an ORF, of uncertain function. The CDR3 is 15 residues long. V was clipped by 10 bases and J by 0 bases, with 19 bases between them. The CDR3 loop reads CASWAPPRYQETQYF. CDR3 nucleotide sequence: TGTGCCTCCTGGGCTCCTCCTCGGTACCAAGAGACCCAGTACTTC.

J is TRBJ2-7 and V is TRBV7-9, with 7 bases aligning to TRBD2. CDR1 and CDR2 from the germline V gene are SEHNR and FQNEAQ (reference sequence). CDR3 size: 16 residues. V was pared by 4 bases and J by 3 bases, with 12 bases of the junction left unmatched. The CDR3 region is CASSSGGWDGHYEQYF. DNA for the CDR3: TGTGCCAGCAGCTCGGGGGGTTGGGACGGCCACTACGAGCAGTACTTC.

This clone has a single count. J is TRBJ2-5 and V is TRBV18; 8 nucleotides match TRBD1. CDR1 and CDR2 from the germline V gene are KGHSH and LQKENI. The CDR3 has 13 residues. The junction had 8 bases not matched to a gene; V was cut back by 11 bases and J by 3 bases. DNA of the CDR3: TGTGCCTGTAGACCGGACAGGGAAGAGACCCAGTACTTC. This encodes CACRPDREETQYF.

The chain employs TRBV4-3 and TRBJ1-6; D unclear. Per germline, CDR1 LGHNA and CDR2 YSLEER. Trimming removed 3 bases at V and 4 bases at J, with 13 bases between. The CDR3 length is 16 residues. The CDR3 loop is CASSQSRPPYNSPLHF. The CDR3, as DNA: TGCGCCAGCAGCCAGTCCAGGCCCCCTTATAATTCACCCCTCCACTTT.

The chain employs TRBV9 and TRBJ2-2, with 13 bases matching TRBD2. With 4 bases clipped from V and 5 bases from J, the junction kept 5 bases outside the gene matches. Per germline, CDR1 SGDLS and CDR2 YYNGEE. This CDR3 contains 16 residues. The CDR3 sequence is CASSPGTSGETGELFF. The CDR3 DNA is TGTGCCAGCAGCCCTGGGACTAGCGGGGAAACCGGGGAGCTGTTTTTT.